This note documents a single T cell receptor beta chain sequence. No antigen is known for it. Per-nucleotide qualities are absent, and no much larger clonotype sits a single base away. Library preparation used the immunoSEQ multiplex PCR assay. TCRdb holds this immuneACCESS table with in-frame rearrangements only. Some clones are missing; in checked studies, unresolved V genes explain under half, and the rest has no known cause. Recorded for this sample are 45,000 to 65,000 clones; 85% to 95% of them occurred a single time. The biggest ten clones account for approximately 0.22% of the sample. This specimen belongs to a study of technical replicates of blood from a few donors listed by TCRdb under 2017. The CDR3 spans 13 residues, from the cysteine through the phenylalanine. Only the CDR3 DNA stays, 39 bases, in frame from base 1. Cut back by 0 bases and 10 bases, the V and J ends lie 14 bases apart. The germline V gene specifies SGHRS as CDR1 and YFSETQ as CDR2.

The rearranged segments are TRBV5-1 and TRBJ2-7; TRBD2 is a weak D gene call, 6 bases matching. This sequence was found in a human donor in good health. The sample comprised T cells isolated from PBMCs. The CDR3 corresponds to CASSLGGDLVQYF. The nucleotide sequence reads TGCGCCAGCAGCTTGGGGGGGGATCTGGTTCAGTACTTC.